Below are 12 T cell receptor beta chains sequenced from a single sample in a study of T-cell reconstitution after alpha-beta-depleted transplantation in children. During its preparation, the TCRbeta library received unique molecular identifiers. TCRdb used MiXCR to reprocess the PCR reads, holding one entry per CDR3 protein. The sample lists some 310,000 distinct CDR3 sequences, roughly 25% occurring once. The material sequenced was PBMCs, mostly from graft donor cells, taken 180 days after TCRalphabeta/CD19-depleted stem cell transplant. These receptors were obtained from a male patient between 5 and 17 years old who had a stem cell transplant for acute lymphoblastic leukemia, so the T cells may come from the graft donor.

CDR3 nucleotides: TGTGCCAGCAGCAAAAATCAGAGGACTAGCGGGAGTGGATACGAGCAGTACTTC. Translating it yields CASSKNQRTSGSGYEQYF. This rearrangement joins TRBV7-6 to TRBJ2-7; 13 bases are shared with TRBD2. This CDR3 spans 18 amino acids. CDR1 and CDR2 from the germline V gene are SGHVS and FNYEAQ. V lost 5 bases, J lost 4 bases, and 14 bases stayed unmatched. The whole variable domain, remainder taken from reference TRBV7-6 and TRBJ2-7, is GAGVSQSPRYKVTKRGQDVALRCDPISGHVSLYWYRQALGQGPEFLTYFNYEAQQDKSGLPNDRFSAERPEGSISTLTIQRTEQRDSAMYRCASSKNQRTSGSGYEQYFGPGTRLTVT.

The gene calls are TRBV7-2 and TRBJ2-1; 9 nucleotides line up with TRBD2. Germline assignment: CDR1 SGHTA and CDR2 FQGNSA. The CDR3 is 15 residues long. V was clipped by 2 bases and J by 5 bases; unmatched bases: 4. The CDR3 reads CASSLTSGWNNEQFF. In DNA form, the CDR3 reads TGTGCCAGCAGCTTAACTAGCGGGTGGAACAATGAGCAGTTCTTC.

The chain is built from TRBV20-1 and TRBJ2-7; 9 bases match TRBD1. The germline CDR1 and CDR2 sequences are DFQATT and SNEGSKA (reference sequence). V was pared by 0 bases and J by 1 base, with 4 bases of the junction left unmatched. CDR3 size: 15 residues. CDR3 coding DNA: TGCAGTGCTAGAGATCTGGGGACAGGGTCCTACGAGCAGTACTTC. Translation: CSARDLGTGSYEQYF.

This clonotype was detected a few times. This chain joins TRBV18 and TRBJ2-3; 9 nucleotides line up with TRBD2. CDR3 length: 15 amino acids. CDR1 KGHSH and CDR2 LQKENI come from the germline V gene. Germline trimming cut 1 base from V and 6 bases from J; bases unmatched to any gene: 5. The CDR3 DNA reads TGTGCCAGCTCACCACGCCTAGCGGGATTGGATACGCAGTATTTT. It encodes CASSPRLAGLDTQYF.

The V gene is TRBV27, the J gene TRBJ2-7; 8 bases are a match to TRBD2. Looked up from germline, CDR1 is MNHEY and CDR2 is SMNVEV (reference sequence). With 1 base clipped from V and 4 bases from J, the junction kept 9 bases outside the gene matches. This CDR3 spans 16 amino acids. DNA of the CDR3: TGTGCCAGCAGTTTATTGGAGCCGGGACTAGTGTACGAGCAGTACTTC. Protein: CASSLLEPGLVYEQYF.

This clonotype appeared a few times. The chain combines TRBV15 with TRBJ1-6; no reliable D call. The CDR3 has 13 amino acids. CDR1 and CDR2 (germline): LNHNV, YYDKDF (reference sequence). Trimming stripped 3 bases from V and 13 bases from J, with 13 bases between. The CDR3 region has the DNA TGTGCCACCAGCAGCCGGGCCTTGGGGCCCCTCCACTTT. Its translation is CATSSRALGPLHF.

This clonotype has a handful of counts. This chain joins TRBV4-1 and TRBJ2-3; unclear D gene. Germline loops: CDR1 MGHRA, CDR2 YSYEKL. Trimming removed 2 bases at V and 9 bases at J, with 18 bases between. This CDR3 has 15 residues. This CDR3 is CASSQLTVQAATQYF. The CDR3 DNA reads as TGCGCCAGCAGCCAACTGACGGTTCAGGCAGCCACGCAGTATTTT.

The V gene is TRBV28, the J gene TRBJ2-1; 9 bases are a match to TRBD2. The CDR3 runs 17 residues. Germline assignment: CDR1 MDHEN and CDR2 SYDVKM. J gave up 4 bases and V 6 bases, and 13 bases lay outside the gene matches. The CDR3 loop reads CASSVIATSGLYNEQFF. The CDR3 DNA reads TGTGCCAGCAGCGTAATAGCTACTAGCGGGTTATACAATGAGCAGTTCTTC.

This chain links TRBV27 with TRBJ1-6; D unclear. Trimming took 5 bases from V and 0 from J, leaving 14 bases between them. Germline V gives CDR1 MNHEY, CDR2 SMNVEV (reference sequence). This CDR3 contains 17 residues. CDR3 sequence (DNA): TGTGCCAGCAGTACACGGAGGCATAGCTCCTATAATTCACCCCTCCACTTT. This codes for CASSTRRHSSYNSPLHF.

The rearrangement uses TRBV9 and TRBJ2-1; TRBD2 aligns across 7 bases. This CDR3 region has 15 residues. J was trimmed by 6 bases and V by 3 bases; bases with no gene match: 9. Germline CDR1 SGDLS, CDR2 YYNGEE. Here the CDR3 reads CASSALTGGTNEQFF. The CDR3, as DNA: TGTGCCAGCAGCGCCCTCACGGGAGGAACCAATGAGCAGTTCTTC.

With regard to this clonotype: Since a much larger clone is just one base distant, this may be a read error. The chain employs TRBV5-1 and TRBJ2-5; 7 nucleotides agree with TRBD2. The germline V gene has CDR1 SGHRS and CDR2 YFSETQ. The CDR3 length is 18 residues. The CDR3 DNA is TGCGCCAGCAGCTTTGGCCGTGCTAGCGGACATTACCATGAGACCCAGTACTTC. Its translation is CASSFGRASGHYHETQYF.

This chain joins TRBV7-2 and TRBJ1-1; no clear D. The CDR3 has 14 amino acids. Germline loops: CDR1 SGHTA, CDR2 FQGNSA. Trimming left V 1 base short and J 2 bases short, with 8 bases between. Written as DNA, the CDR3 is TGTGCCAGCAGCTTAGACGGGAAAAACACTGAAGCTTTCTTT. This sequence encodes CASSLDGKNTEAFF.